The sequence of this T cell receptor (beta chain) was determined in a study of control samples from healthy donors and cancer patients. The protocol was immunoSEQ multiplex PCR, while the TCRdb copy is restricted to in-frame clones and leaves out a portion. This table has about 120,000 clones, approximately 87% appearing once. The clonotype originates from a man aged 60-69 years in good health. Source material: blood.

The CDR3 loop reads CASTSRGGLGSPLHF. CDR3 DNA sequence: TGTGCCAGCACCTCGCGTGGGGGGTTAGGGTCACCCCTCCACTTT. The gene calls are TRBV27 and TRBJ1-6; perhaps TRBD1 as D (5 bases). The CDR3 totals 15 residues. Trimming left V 7 bases short and J 10 bases short, with 20 bases between. Germline CDR1 and CDR2: MNHEY and SMNVEV (reference sequence).